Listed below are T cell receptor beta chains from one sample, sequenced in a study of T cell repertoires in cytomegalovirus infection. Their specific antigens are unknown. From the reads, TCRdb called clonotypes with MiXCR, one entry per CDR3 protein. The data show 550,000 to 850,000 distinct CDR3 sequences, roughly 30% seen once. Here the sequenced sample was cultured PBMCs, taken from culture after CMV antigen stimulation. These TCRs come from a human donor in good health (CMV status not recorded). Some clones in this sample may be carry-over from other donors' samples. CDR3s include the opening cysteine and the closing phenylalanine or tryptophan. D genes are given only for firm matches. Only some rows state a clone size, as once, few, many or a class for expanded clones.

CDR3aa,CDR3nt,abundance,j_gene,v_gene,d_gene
CASSRVGAGELFF,TGTGCCAGCAGCCGAGTGGGGGCCGGGGAGCTGTTTTTT,.,TRBJ2-2,TRBV7-6,.
CASSPGQVTSPLHF,TGTGCCAGCAGCCCGGGGCAGGTTACATCACCCCTCCACTTT,.,TRBJ1-6,TRBV12-3/TRBV12-4,.
CASSPRGRIGLNEQFF,TGTGCCAGCAGCCCCAGGGGTAGAATCGGGCTCAATGAGCAGTTCTTC,.,TRBJ2-1,TRBV11-3,.
CASRQESGNTIYF,TGCGCCAGCCGCCAAGAATCGGGGAACACCATATATTTT,.,TRBJ1-3,TRBV4-3,.
CASSRLSGANVLTF,TGTGCCAGCAGCAGGCTCTCTGGGGCCAACGTCCTGACTTTC,many,TRBJ2-6,TRBV7-6,.
CASSLQGGIYEQYF,TGTGCCAGCAGCCTACAGGGGGGGATCTACGAGCAGTACTTC,many,TRBJ2-7,TRBV7-8,.
CASSEAGGTDTQYF,TGTGCCAGCAGTGAAGCGGGCGGAACAGATACGCAGTATTTT,few,TRBJ2-3,TRBV6-1,.
CASSYSFPPKTQYF,TGTGCCAGCAGTTACTCTTTTCCCCCAAAGACCCAGTACTTC,few,TRBJ2-5,TRBV6-5,.
CASSLVISAEAFF,TGTGCCAGCAGCTTAGTAATCTCAGCTGAAGCTTTCTTT,.,TRBJ1-1,TRBV7-2,.
CASSFMGDAEAFF,TGTGCCAGCAGTTTCATGGGGGACGCTGAAGCTTTCTTT,many,TRBJ1-1,TRBV28,.
CASSKTNYGYTF,TGTGCCAGCAGTAAAACTAACTATGGCTACACCTTC,.,TRBJ1-2,TRBV6-1,.
CASSRTDLAGGHFEQFF,TGTGCCAGCAGCCGTACCGACCTAGCGGGGGGGCACTTTGAGCAGTTCTTC,.,TRBJ2-1,TRBV4-2,TRBD2
CASAGHTEAFF,TGTGCCTCGGCAGGTCACACTGAAGCTTTCTTT,.,TRBJ1-1,TRBV7-9,.
CASSLPHTDTQYF,TGTGCCAGCAGCTTACCCCACACAGATACGCAGTATTTT,few,TRBJ2-3,TRBV11-3,.
CASSRTGGIVGKLFF,TGTGCCAGCAGCCGGACAGGGGGCATTGTCGGGAAACTGTTTTTT,.,TRBJ1-4,TRBV11-2,TRBD1
CASSLGPGGSYNEQFF,TGTGCCAGCAGCTTAGGGCCTGGGGGCTCCTACAATGAGCAGTTCTTC,many,TRBJ2-1,TRBV7-2,.
CASRAGSSYEQYF,TGTGCCAGCAGGGCAGGTAGCTCCTACGAGCAGTACTTC,.,TRBJ2-7,TRBV7-6,.
CSARYGGAEETQYF,TGCAGTGCTAGATATGGGGGGGCCGAAGAGACCCAGTACTTC,.,TRBJ2-5,TRBV20-1,.
CASSFDSMDTQYF,TGTGCCAGCAGCTTCGACAGTATGGATACGCAGTATTTT,.,TRBJ2-3,TRBV11-2,.
CAGGLRDEQYF,TGTGCGGGTGGGCTGAGGGACGAGCAGTACTTC,.,TRBJ2-7,TRBV6-1,.
CASSHTGGAGSYTF,TGCGCCAGCAGCCATACGGGGGGGGCTGGAAGCTACACCTTC,.,TRBJ1-2,TRBV4-1,.
CASSPSGGGPNNEQFF,TGTGCCAGCAGCCCCTCGGGGGGGGGGCCAAACAATGAGCAGTTCTTC,.,TRBJ2-1,TRBV4-2,TRBD2
CASSPGRGHGYTF,TGTGCCAGCAGCCCAGGACGGGGGCATGGCTACACCTTC,.,TRBJ1-2,TRBV5-4,.
CASSSQGGPGNTIYF,TGTGCCAGCAGCTCACAGGGGGGACCTGGAAACACCATATATTTT,few,TRBJ1-3,TRBV7-2,TRBD1
CASSLEHRNTEAFF,TGTGCCAGCAGCTTAGAACACCGGAACACTGAAGCTTTCTTT,few,TRBJ1-1,TRBV7-8,.
CASSYKPGPTNEKLFF,TGCGCCAGCAGCTACAAACCGGGGCCGACTAATGAAAAACTGTTTTTT,.,TRBJ1-4,TRBV4-1,.
CASSFDSRDYGYTF,TGTGCCAGCAGTTTCGACTCACGGGACTATGGCTACACCTTC,.,TRBJ1-2,TRBV12-3/TRBV12-4,.